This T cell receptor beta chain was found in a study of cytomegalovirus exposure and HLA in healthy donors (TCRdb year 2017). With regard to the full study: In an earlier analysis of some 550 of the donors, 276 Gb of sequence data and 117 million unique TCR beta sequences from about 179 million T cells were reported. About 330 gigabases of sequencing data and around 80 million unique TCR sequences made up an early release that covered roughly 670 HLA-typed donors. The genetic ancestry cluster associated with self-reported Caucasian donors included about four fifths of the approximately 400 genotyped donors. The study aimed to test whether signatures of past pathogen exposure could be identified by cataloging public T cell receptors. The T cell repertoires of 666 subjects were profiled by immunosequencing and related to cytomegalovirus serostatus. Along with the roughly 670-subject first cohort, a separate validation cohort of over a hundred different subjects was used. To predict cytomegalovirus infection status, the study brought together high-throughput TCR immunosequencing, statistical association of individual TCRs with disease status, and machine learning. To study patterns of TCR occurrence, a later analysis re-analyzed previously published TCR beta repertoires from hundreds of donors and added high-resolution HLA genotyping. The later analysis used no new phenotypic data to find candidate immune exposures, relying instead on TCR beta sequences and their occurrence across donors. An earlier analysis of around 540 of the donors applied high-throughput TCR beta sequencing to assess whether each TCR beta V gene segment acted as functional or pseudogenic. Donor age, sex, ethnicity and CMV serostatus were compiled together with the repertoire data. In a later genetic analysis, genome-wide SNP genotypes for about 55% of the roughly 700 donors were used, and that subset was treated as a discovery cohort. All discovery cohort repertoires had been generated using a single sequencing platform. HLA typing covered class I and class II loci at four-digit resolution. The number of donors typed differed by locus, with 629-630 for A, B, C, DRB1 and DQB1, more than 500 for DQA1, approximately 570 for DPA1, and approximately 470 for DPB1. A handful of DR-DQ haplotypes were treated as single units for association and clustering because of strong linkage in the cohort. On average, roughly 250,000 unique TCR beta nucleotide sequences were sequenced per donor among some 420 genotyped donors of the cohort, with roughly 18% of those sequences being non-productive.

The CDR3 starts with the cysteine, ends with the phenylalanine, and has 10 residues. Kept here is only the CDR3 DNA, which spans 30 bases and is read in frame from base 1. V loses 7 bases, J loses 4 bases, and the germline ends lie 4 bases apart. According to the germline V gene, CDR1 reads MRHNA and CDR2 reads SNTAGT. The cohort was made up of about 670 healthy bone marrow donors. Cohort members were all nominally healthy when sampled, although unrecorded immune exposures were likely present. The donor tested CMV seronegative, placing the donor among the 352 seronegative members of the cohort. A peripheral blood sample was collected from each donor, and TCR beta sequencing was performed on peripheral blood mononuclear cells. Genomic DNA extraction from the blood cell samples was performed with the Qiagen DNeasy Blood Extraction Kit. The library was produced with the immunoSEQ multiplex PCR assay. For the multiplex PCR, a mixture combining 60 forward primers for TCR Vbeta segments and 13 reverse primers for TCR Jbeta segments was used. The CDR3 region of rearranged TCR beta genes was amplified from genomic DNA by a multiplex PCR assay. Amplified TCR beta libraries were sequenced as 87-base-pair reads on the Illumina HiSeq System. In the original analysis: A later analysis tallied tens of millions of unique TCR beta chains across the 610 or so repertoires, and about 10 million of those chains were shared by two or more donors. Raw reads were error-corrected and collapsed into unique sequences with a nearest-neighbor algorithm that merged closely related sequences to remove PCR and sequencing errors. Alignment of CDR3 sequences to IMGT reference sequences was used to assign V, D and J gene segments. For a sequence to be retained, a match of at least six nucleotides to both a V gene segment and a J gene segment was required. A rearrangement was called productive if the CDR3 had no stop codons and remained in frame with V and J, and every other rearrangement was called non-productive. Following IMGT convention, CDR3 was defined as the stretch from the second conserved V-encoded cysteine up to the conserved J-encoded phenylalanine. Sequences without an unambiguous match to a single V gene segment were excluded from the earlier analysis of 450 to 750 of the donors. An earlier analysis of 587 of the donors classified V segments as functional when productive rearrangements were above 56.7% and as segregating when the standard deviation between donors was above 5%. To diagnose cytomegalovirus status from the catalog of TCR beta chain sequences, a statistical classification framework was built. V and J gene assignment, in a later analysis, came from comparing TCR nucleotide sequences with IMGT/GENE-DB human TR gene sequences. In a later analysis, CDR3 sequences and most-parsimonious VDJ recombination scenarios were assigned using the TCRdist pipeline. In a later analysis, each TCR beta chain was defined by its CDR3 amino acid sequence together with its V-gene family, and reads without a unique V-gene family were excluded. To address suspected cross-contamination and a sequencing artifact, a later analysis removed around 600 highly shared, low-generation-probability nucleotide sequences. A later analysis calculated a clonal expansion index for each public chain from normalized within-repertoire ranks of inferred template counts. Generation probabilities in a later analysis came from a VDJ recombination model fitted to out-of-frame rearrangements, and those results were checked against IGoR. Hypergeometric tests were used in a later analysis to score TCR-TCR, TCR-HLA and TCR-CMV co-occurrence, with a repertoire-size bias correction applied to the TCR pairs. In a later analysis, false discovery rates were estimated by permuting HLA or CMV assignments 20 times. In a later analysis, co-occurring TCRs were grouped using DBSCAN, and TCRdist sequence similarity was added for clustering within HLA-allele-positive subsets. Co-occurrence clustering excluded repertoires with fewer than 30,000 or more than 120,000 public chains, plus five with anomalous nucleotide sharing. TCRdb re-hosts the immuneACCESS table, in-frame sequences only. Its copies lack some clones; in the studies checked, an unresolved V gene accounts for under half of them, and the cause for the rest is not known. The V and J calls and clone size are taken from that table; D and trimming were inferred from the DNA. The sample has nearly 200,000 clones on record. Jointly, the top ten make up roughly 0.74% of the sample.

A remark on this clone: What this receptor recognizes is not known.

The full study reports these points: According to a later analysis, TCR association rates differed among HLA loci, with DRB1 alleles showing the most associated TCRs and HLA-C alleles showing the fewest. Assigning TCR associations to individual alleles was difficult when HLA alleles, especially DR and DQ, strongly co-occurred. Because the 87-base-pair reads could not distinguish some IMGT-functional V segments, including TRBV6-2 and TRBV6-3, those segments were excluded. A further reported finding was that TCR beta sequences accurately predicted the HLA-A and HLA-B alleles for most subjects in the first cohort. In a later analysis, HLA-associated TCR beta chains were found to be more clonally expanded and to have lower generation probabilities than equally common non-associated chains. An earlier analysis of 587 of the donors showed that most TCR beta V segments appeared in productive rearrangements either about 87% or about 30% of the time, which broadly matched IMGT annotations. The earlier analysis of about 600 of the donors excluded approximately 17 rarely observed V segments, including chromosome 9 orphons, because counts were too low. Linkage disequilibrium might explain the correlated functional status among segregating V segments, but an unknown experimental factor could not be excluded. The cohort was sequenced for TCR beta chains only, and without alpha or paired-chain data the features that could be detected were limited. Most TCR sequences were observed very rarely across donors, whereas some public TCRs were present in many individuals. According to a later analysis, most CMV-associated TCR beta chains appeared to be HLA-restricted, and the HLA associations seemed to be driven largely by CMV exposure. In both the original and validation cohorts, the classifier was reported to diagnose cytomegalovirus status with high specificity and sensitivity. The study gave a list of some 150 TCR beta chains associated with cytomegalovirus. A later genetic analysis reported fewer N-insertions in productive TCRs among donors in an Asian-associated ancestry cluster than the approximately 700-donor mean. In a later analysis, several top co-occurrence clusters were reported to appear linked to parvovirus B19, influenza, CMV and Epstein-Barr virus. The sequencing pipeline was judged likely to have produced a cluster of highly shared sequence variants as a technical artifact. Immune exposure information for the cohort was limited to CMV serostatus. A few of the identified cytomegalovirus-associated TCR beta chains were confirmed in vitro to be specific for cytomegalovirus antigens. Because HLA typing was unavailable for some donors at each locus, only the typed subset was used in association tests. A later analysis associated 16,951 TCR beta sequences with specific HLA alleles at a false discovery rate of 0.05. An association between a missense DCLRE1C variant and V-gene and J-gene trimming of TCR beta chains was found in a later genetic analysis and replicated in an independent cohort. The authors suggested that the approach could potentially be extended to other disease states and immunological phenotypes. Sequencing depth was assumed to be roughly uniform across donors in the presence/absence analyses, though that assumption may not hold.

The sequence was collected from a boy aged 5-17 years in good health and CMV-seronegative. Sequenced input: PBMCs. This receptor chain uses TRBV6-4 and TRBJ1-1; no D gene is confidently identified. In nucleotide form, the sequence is TGTGCCAGCACCCTCACTGAAGCTTTCTTT. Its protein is CASTLTEAFF.